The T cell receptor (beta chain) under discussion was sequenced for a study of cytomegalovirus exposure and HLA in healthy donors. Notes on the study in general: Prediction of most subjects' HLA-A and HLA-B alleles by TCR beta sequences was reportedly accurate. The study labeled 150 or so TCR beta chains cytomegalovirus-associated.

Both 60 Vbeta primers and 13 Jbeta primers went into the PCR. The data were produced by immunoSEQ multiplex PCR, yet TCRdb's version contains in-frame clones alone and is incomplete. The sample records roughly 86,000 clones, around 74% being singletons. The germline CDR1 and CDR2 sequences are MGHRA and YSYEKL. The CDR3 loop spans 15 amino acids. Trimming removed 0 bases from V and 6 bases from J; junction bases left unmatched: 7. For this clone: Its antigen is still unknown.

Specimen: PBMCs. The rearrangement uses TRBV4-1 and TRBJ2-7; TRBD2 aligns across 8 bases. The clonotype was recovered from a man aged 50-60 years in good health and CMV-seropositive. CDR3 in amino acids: CASSQDGLASGEQYF. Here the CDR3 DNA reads TGCGCCAGCAGCCAAGACGGACTAGCTTCGGGCGAGCAGTACTTC.